This TCR beta chain was recorded in a study of blood T cell repertoires in COVID-19. Whole-study context: The cDNA or gDNA used as material had been derived from T cells, B-cell-depleted T cells, or PBMCs.

Germline V gene data show CDR1 as LNHDA and CDR2 as SQIVND (reference sequence). The V end was cut by 6 bases, the J end by 2 bases, with 16 bases between. The CDR3 totals 16 residues. Data came from immunoSEQ multiplex PCR; TCRdb stores just in-frame clones and leaves some out. The table includes approximately 200,000 clones, 75% to 90% detected once. This TCR derives from a woman in her 30s who had been exposed to COVID-19. The material sequenced was PBMCs or T cells enriched from blood (not recorded which). The V and J genes are TRBV19 and TRBJ2-2; weak D call: TRBD1 (6 bases). In nucleotides, the CDR3 is TGTGCCAGTAGCGATGGGGTGGGGGCAAACACCGGGGAGCTGTTTTTT. Protein: CASSDGVGANTGELFF.